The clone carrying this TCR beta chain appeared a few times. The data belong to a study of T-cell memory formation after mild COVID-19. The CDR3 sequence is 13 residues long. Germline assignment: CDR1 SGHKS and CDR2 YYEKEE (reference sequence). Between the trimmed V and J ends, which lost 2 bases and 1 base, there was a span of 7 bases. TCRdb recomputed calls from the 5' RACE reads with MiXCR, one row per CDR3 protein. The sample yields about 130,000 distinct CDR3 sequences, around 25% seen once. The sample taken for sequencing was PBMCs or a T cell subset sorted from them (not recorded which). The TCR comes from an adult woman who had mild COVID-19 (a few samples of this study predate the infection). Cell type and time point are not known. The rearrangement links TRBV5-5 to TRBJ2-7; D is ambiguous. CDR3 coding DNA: TGTGCCAGCAGCTTAGGAAGATCCTACGAGCAGTACTTC. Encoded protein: CASSLGRSYEQYF.